This T cell receptor beta chain was captured in a study of CXCR3-negative and CXCR3-positive naive CD8 T cells. Study outcomes and limitations: Memory CD8+ cells showed much lower diversity, while both naive subsets were comparably high. In CXCR3-positive naive cells, the TRB CDR3s were more hydrophobic than in CXCR3-negative naive cells.

Remarks on this clonotype: What it binds is not known.

The CDR3 covers 17 residues. Looked up from germline, CDR1 is MDHEN and CDR2 is SYDVKM. UMI labels and 5' RACE were used to prepare the TRB cDNA libraries. TCRdb reanalyzed the 5' RACE reads and collapses them to one entry per CDR3 protein, without DNA. This sample's table reports some 150,000 distinct CDR3 sequences. Subsets of CD8+ T cells were each sorted in triplicate at approximately 300,000 cells apiece. CD45RO-CCR7+CD27+CD95- defined naive CD8+ T cells. The chain joins TRBV28 to TRBJ2-5; TCRdb's assignment of TRBD1 cannot be checked, as there is no DNA. The TCR comes from a human donor in good health. Some clones in this sample may be carry-over from other donors' samples. The specimen sequenced was naive CXCR3+ CD8+ T cells from blood. Subset defined: CD45RO-CCR7+CD27+CD95- naive CD8+ T cells expressing CXCR3 (TNR3+). The CDR3: CASKETGISIGGETQYF.